This TCR beta chain was observed in a study of T-cell memory formation after mild COVID-19. As regards this clonotype: Its antigen is not known.

Study outcomes and limitations: Some clones that responded were present in memory (sampled pre-infection), which suggests cross-reactive memory joined.

With constant-segment primers, 5'RACE yielded cDNA libraries of TCR alpha and TCR beta that carried sample barcodes and UMIs. TCRdb used MiXCR to reprocess the 5' RACE reads, holding one entry per CDR3 protein. Counted here are roughly 450,000 distinct CDR3 sequences, approximately 19% occurring once; the ten biggest clones make up roughly 21%. The sequence was collected from a man aged 18 to 35 who had mild COVID-19 (a few samples of this study predate the infection). Cell type and time point are not known. Sequencing was carried out using PBMCs or a T cell subset sorted from them (not recorded which).

The CDR3 nucleotides are TGTGCCAGCAGGGACGGACAGGGTTGGAATACGCAGTATTTT. Protein sequence: CASRDGQGWNTQYF. The chain carries TRBV6-5 and TRBJ2-3; TRBD1 matches 8 bases. The CDR3 totals 14 residues. The V and J ends lost 6 bases and 7 bases, in that order; junction bases with no gene match: 9. CDR1 is MNHEY, CDR2 SVGAGI, per germline.